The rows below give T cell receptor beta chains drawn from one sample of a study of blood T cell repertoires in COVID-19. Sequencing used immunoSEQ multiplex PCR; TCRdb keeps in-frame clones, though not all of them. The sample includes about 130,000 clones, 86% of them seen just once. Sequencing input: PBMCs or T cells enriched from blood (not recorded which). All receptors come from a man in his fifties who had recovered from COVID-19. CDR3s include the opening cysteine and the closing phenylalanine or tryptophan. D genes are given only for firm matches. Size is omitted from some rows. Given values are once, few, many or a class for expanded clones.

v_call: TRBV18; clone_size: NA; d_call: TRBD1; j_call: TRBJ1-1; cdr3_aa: CASSPLRDRVDTEAFF; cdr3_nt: TGTGCCAGCTCACCGCTTCGAGACAGGGTGGACACTGAAGCTTTCTTT
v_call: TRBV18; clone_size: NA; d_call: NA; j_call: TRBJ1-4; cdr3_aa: CASSPLDLGEKLFF; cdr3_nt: TGTGCCAGCTCACCGCTGGACTTGGGGGAAAAACTGTTTTTT
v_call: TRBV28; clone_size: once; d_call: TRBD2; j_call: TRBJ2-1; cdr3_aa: CAIDLGGGSYNEQFF; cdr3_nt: TGTGCCATAGACCTTGGCGGGGGGTCCTACAATGAGCAGTTCTTC
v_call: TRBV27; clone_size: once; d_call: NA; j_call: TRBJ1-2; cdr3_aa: CASSFTGRDYGYTF; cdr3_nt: TGTGCCAGCAGTTTCACCGGGAGGGACTATGGCTACACCTTC
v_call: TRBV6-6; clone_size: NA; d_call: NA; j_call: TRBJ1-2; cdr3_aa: CASSWETGTANYGYTF; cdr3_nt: TGTGCCAGCAGTTGGGAGACAGGCACAGCTAACTATGGCTACACCTTC
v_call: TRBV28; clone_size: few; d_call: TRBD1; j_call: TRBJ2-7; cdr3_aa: CASTPSTGASGEQYF; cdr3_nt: TGTGCCAGCACCCCTTCGACAGGGGCTTCCGGCGAGCAGTACTTC
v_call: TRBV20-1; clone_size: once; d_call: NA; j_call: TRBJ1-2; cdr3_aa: CSASQGLTEYGYTF; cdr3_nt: TGCAGTGCTAGTCAGGGGCTCACCGAATACGGCTACACCTTC
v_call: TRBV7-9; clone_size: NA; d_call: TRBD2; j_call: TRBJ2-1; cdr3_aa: CASSLRGVGGSLFF; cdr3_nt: TGTGCCAGCAGCTTAAGGGGTGTTGGCGGGAGCCTGTTCTTC
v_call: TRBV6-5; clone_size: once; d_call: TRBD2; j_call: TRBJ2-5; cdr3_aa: CASSYSVGAGGETQYF; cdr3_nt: TGTGCCAGCAGTTACTCGGTGGGAGCGGGAGGGGAGACCCAGTACTTC
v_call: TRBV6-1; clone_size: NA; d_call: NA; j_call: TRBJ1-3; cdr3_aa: CASSEAGGRPGNTIYF; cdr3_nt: TGTGCCAGCAGTGAAGCGGGGGGGCGACCTGGAAACACCATATATTTT